Following are 8 T cell receptor beta chains from one sample sequenced in a study of T cells in narcolepsy. Clones were read by immunoSEQ multiplex PCR, and TCRdb kept only the in-frame ones, dropping some. Of around 30,000 clones detected, about four fifths appear once; the ten largest clones hold roughly 2.5%. Sequences were obtained from CD45RA- memory CD4+ T cells from PBMCs. The receptors derive from a human donor with narcolepsy.

The V gene is TRBV7-8, the J gene TRBJ2-7; D call uncertain. The CDR3 contains 13 residues. Looked up from germline, CDR1 is SGHVS and CDR2 is FQNEAQ. Trimming pared 4 bases from V and 4 bases from J, leaving 11 bases between. The CDR3 bases are TGTGCCAGCAGCTCAGCGCCCGTTTACGAGCAGTACTTC. Protein sequence: CASSSAPVYEQYF.

The J gene is TRBJ1-4, the V gene TRBV6-6, with a tentative D call TRBD1 (5 bases). The CDR3 totals 14 residues. Trimming removed 2 bases at V and 8 bases at J, with 12 bases between. Germline V CDR1 and CDR2: MNHNY, SVGAGI (reference sequence). This chain's CDR3 is CASSYPRGGEKLFF. CDR3 sequence (DNA): TGTGCCAGCAGTTACCCCCGCGGGGGGGAAAAACTGTTTTTT.

The chain employs TRBV15 and TRBJ2-1; 9 bases are shared with TRBD2. The V segment lost 0 bases and the J segment 8 bases; nucleotides outside the gene matches: 5. The CDR3 covers 15 residues. Germline CDR1 reads LNHNV; CDR2 reads YYDKDF (reference sequence). This chain's CDR3 is CATSRDLRGGYEQFF. In DNA form, the CDR3 reads TGTGCCACCAGCAGAGATCTGCGGGGGGGCTATGAGCAGTTCTTC.

The rearrangement joins TRBV5-1 to TRBJ1-3; the D gene is possibly TRBD1 (6 bases). The germline V gene has CDR1 SGHRS and CDR2 YFSETQ. The CDR3 runs to 14 residues. Between the trimmed V and J ends, which lost 4 bases and 3 bases, there was a span of 11 bases. CDR3 protein: CASSAGQSGNTIYF. The CDR3 region has the DNA TGCGCCAGCAGCGCAGGACAGAGTGGAAACACCATATATTTT.

The chain employs TRBV4-3 and TRBJ1-5; D is unresolved. This CDR3 spans 13 amino acids. Trimming removed 0 bases at V and 5 bases at J, with 5 bases between. Germline CDR1 is LGHNA and CDR2 is YSLEER. The CDR3 here is CASSQDNYQPQHF. The CDR3 bases are TGCGCCAGCAGCCAAGACAACTATCAGCCCCAGCATTTT.

A single count supports this clone. The chain recombines TRBV10-3 with TRBJ2-7, with D hard to call. Germline CDR1 ENHRY, CDR2 SYGVKD. CDR3 size: 13 residues. V gave up 3 bases and J gave up 3 bases, with 9 bases separating them. The CDR3 bases are TGTGCCATCAGTGACAGGTCTAACTACGAGCAGTACTTC. Encoded protein: CAISDRSNYEQYF.

V gene TRBV19 combines with J gene TRBJ1-1; D perhaps matches TRBD1 (6 bases). V was clipped by 6 bases and J by 4 bases, with 18 bases between them. The germline CDR1 and CDR2 sequences are LNHDA and SQIVND (reference sequence). The CDR3 is 15 residues long. The CDR3 DNA follows: TGTGCCAGTAGGGAGTACAGGGACTACGCCACTGAAGCTTTCTTT. Amino acids: CASREYRDYATEAFF.

The rearrangement joins TRBV7-6 to TRBJ2-1; 7 nucleotides align to TRBD2. V lost 3 bases, J lost 4 bases, and 6 bases stayed unmatched. The CDR3 loop spans 15 amino acids. The germline CDR1 and CDR2 sequences are SGHVS and FNYEAQ. CDR3 DNA: TGTGCCAGCAGCTTGACGGGGGGAAAGTACAATGAGCAGTTCTTC. Translation gives CASSLTGGKYNEQFF.